This T cell receptor beta chain was found in a study of post-analysis software for immune sequencing data. For the study at large: The courses of disease that were included comprised relapsing-remitting, secondary progressive and progressive-relapsing multiple sclerosis. Whole-study results and caveats: Normalized Chao1 diversity in multiple sclerosis patients fell significantly below that of controls. When patients were compared with controls, roughly five TRBV segments were more frequent, TRBV5-6, TRBV5-1 and TRBV20-1 among them.

This clonotype was seen only once. Its antigen is not identified. The CDR3 is 16 residues long. Germline V gene sequence: CDR1 MDHEN, CDR2 SYDVKM. Germline trimming cut 6 bases from V and 2 bases from J; bases unmatched to any gene: 6. Prepared libraries of TCR beta cDNA carried unique molecular identifiers. Input of about 0.95 to 10 million T cells yielded around 500,000 cDNA molecules. TCRdb processed the PCR reads anew with MiXCR; each CDR3 protein has one entry. The table lists approximately 360,000 distinct CDR3 sequences, 30% to 45% of them singletons. The sequencing input was blood. The receptor comes from a girl under 18 with multiple sclerosis. The chain carries TRBV28 and TRBJ2-7; 14 bases fit TRBD2. The DNA of the CDR3 is TGTGCCAGCAGCCCGGGACTAGCGGGAGTTACCTACGAGCAGTACTTC. It is translated as CASSPGLAGVTYEQYF.